The 25 T cell receptor beta chains in this list originate from one sample, sequenced in a study of T-cell memory formation after mild COVID-19 (dated by TCRdb to 2020 to 2023). Libraries were made using 5' RACE. Sequencing was performed on an Illumina NovaSeq 6000. TCRdb trimmed the raw reads at Q25, called clones with MiXCR and kept productive beta chains. Rows with a matching CDR3 protein are joined into one entry that keeps the most common DNA and genes. This sample has roughly 500,000 distinct CDR3 sequences in its table, and approximately 20% of those were observed once. Together, the top ten hold about 12% of the sample. The specimen sequenced was PBMCs or a T cell subset sorted from them (not recorded which). The receptor source for this set is an adult woman who had mild COVID-19 (a few samples of this study predate the infection). The sample titles of this study are shuffled in the database, so cell type and time point are left out; the donor was told from shared clones.

The J gene is TRBJ1-5, the V gene TRBV29-1, with D unclear. V was cut by 5 bases and J by 1 base, with 9 bases left in between. The CDR3 totals 13 residues. The germline V gene encodes CDR1 SQVTM and CDR2 ANQGSEA. This chain's CDR3 is CSVRSQSNQPQHF. The CDR3 nucleotides are TGCAGCGTTAGGTCACAGAGCAATCAGCCCCAGCATTTT. The variable domain in full, completed from reference TRBV29-1 and TRBJ1-5, reads SAVISQKPSRDICQRGTSLTIQCQVDSQVTMMFWYRQQPGQSLTLIATANQGSEATYESGFVIDKFPISRPNLTFSTLTVSNMSPEDSSIYLCSVRSQSNQPQHFGDGTRLSIL.

This sequence joins TRBV5-6 and TRBJ2-4; weak D call: TRBD1 (5 bases). CDR3 length: 12 amino acids. Germline assignment: CDR1 SGHDT and CDR2 YYEEEE. The V end lost 0 bases, the J end lost 13 bases, and 11 bases lay between the germline ends. CDR3 sequence reads: CASSLEGKKQYF. The CDR3 nucleotides read TGTGCCAGCAGCTTGGAGGGGAAAAAGCAGTACTTC. Variable domain in full (rest from reference TRBV5-6 and TRBJ2-4): DAGVTQSPTHLIKTRGQQVTLRCSPKSGHDTVSWYQQALGQGPQFIFQYYEEEERQRGNFPDRFSGHQFPNYSSELNVNALLLGDSALYLCASSLEGKKQYFGAGTRLSVL.

This clonotype was observed a few times. The chain is built from TRBV7-9 and TRBJ2-5; TRBD2 agrees at 11 bases. Trimming cost V 7 bases and J 2 bases; bases outside gene matches: 9. CDR3 length equals 16 residues. Germline loops: CDR1 SEHNR, CDR2 FQNEAQ (reference sequence). The CDR3 loop reads CASTDRLAGNQETQYF. CDR3 sequence (DNA): TGTGCCAGCACCGATAGACTAGCGGGGAATCAAGAGACCCAGTACTTC.

This clonotype occurred a few times. The V call is TRBV30, the J call TRBJ1-3; D call uncertain. The germline gives CDR1 GTSNPN, CDR2 SVGIG (reference sequence). This CDR3 is built from 15 residues. Trimming shortened V by 1 base and J by 2 bases, and 12 bases separated the two germline ends. In nucleotides, the CDR3 is TGTGCCTGGAGTGCTGGGCTTTTAGCTGGAAACACCATATATTTT. Amino acid sequence: CAWSAGLLAGNTIYF.

A few counts support this clonotype. J is TRBJ1-2 and V is TRBV7-3; 9 positions agree with TRBD1. This CDR3 contains 13 residues. CDR1 is SGHTA and CDR2 is FQGTGA in the germline V gene. V was clipped by 4 bases and J by 10 bases; unmatched bases: 7. CDR3 loop: CASSSRTGEDYTF. The CDR3 coding sequence is TGTGCCAGCAGCTCTAGGACAGGGGAGGACTACACCTTC.

This clonotype showed up just a few times. The rearrangement links TRBV11-1 to TRBJ2-1; 7 bases are shared with TRBD2. This CDR3 has 17 residues. J gave up 6 bases and V 2 bases, and 13 bases lay outside the gene matches. From germline, CDR1 is SGHAT and CDR2 FQDESV (reference sequence). The CDR3 DNA follows: TGTGCCAGCAGCTTAAGGGCTCGGGGGGAAGCGGGCAATGAGCAGTTCTTC. Its protein product is CASSLRARGEAGNEQFF. The full variable domain, with the rest looked up from reference TRBV11-1 and TRBJ2-1, is EAEVAQSPRYKITEKSQAVAFWCDPISGHATLYWYRQILGQGPELLVQFQDESVVDDSQLPKDRFSAERLKGVDSTLKIQPAELGDSAMYLCASSLRARGEAGNEQFFGPGTRLTVL.

The gene calls are TRBV24-1 and TRBJ2-3; D uncertain. This CDR3 region has 13 residues. Looked up from germline, CDR1 is KGHDR and CDR2 is SFDVKD. The V end was cut by 3 bases, the J end by 6 bases, with 9 bases between. The CDR3 DNA is TGTGCCACCAGTGATGCGTCGGATGATACGCAGTATTTT. It codes for CATSDASDDTQYF.

This clonotype has only a few counts. The chain is built from TRBV9 and TRBJ1-1; D is uncertain. This CDR3 spans 14 amino acids. CDR1 is SGDLS, CDR2 YYNGEE, per germline. Trimming took 0 bases from V and 4 from J, leaving 10 bases between them. CDR3 amino acids: CASSVVSGSTEAFF. In nucleotides, the CDR3 is TGTGCCAGCAGCGTAGTATCGGGGAGCACTGAAGCTTTCTTT.

This clonotype was seen more than once but under ten times. The rearrangement links TRBV18 to TRBJ2-2; TRBD2 matches at 9 bases. The CDR3 length is 16 residues. Germline V gene sequence: CDR1 KGHSH, CDR2 LQKENI. Unmatched junction bases numbered 2, after V lost 3 bases and J lost 0 bases. The CDR3: CASSPVAGANTGELFF. For the CDR3, the DNA is TGTGCCAGCTCACCTGTAGCGGGGGCGAACACCGGGGAGCTGTTTTTT.

The V and J genes are TRBV12-3 or TRBV12-4 and TRBJ2-6; tentatively, D is TRBD1 (5 bases). This CDR3 is 15 amino acids long. The V end lost 6 bases, the J end lost 1 base, and 10 bases lay between the germline ends. The CDR3 sequence is CASSLRQSGANVLTF. In nucleotides, the CDR3 is TGTGCCAGCAGCCTCCGACAGTCTGGGGCCAACGTCCTGACTTTC.

This clonotype appeared a few times. The chain links TRBV9 to TRBJ1-2, with 7 bases that match TRBD1. Unmatched junction bases numbered 7, after V lost 3 bases and J lost 8 bases. The germline CDR1 and CDR2 sequences are SGDLS and YYNGEE. The CDR3 spans 13 residues. The CDR3 region has the DNA TGTGCCAGCAGCGCACACGACAGGGTCGGCTACACCTTC. Protein product: CASSAHDRVGYTF.

The chain employs TRBV5-4 and TRBJ2-1; weak D call: TRBD1 (5 bases). The CDR3 covers 15 residues. The ends were cut back, 4 bases at V and 9 bases at J, with 20 bases in the middle. Germline V gene data show CDR1 as SGHNT and CDR2 as YYREEE (reference sequence). The CDR3 sequence: CASSHMSLRVPEQFF. The CDR3 nucleotides read TGTGCCAGCAGCCACATGAGCCTCAGGGTTCCTGAGCAGTTCTTC.

This clonotype was recorded a few times. V is TRBV4-1 and J is TRBJ2-7; a weak D match, TRBD1 (6 bases). V dropped 0 bases and J dropped 4 bases, with 10 bases sitting between them. Germline loops: CDR1 MGHRA, CDR2 YSYEKL. The CDR3 totals 14 residues. The CDR3 DNA is TGCGCCAGCAGCCAAGAACAGGGTCATTACGAGCAGTACTTC. This gives the protein CASSQEQGHYEQYF.

In its sample, this clonotype was seen a few times. The V call is TRBV11-2, the J call TRBJ2-1, with D unclear. V lost 5 bases and J 7 bases, leaving 9 bases between the germline ends. Germline values: CDR1 SGHAT, CDR2 FQNNGV. This CDR3 is 12 amino acids long. DNA for the CDR3: TGTGCCAGCAGCGCGACAAGTAATGAGCAGTTCTTC. Amino acids: CASSATSNEQFF.

The CDR3 loop is CATSDPETEAFF. CDR3 coding DNA: TGTGCCACCAGTGACCCCGAAACTGAAGCTTTCTTT. The chain recombines TRBV24-1 with TRBJ1-1, with D uncertain. Germline V lookup: CDR1 KGHDR, CDR2 SFDVKD. The CDR3 sequence is 12 residues long. The V end lost 4 bases, the J end lost 5 bases, and 7 bases lay between the germline ends.

The chain employs TRBV18 and TRBJ1-2, with D maybe TRBD1 (6 bases). The CDR3 loop spans 13 amino acids. The germline V gene encodes CDR1 KGHSH and CDR2 LQKENI. Trimming removed 2 bases from V and 8 bases from J, with 12 bases in between. The CDR3 loop reads CASSPGGGNGYTF. The CDR3 DNA follows: TGTGCCAGCTCACCAGGAGGGGGGAACGGCTACACCTTC.

In its sample, this clonotype was seen a few times. The junction and the germline gene differ at one end; a read error may be behind it. The chain recombines TRBV4-1 with TRBJ2-2; TRBD1 is a possible D gene (5 bases). The CDR3 runs to 13 residues. Germline loops: CDR1 MGHRA, CDR2 YSYEKL. The CDR3 here is CASRHRSTGELFF. The CDR3 nucleotides read TGCGCCAGCCGCCACAGGTCGACCGGGGAGCTGTTTTTT.

This clonotype was counted between two and nine times. The chain joins TRBV7-8 to TRBJ1-3, with D possibly TRBD1 on 5 matching bases. Trimming shortened V by 5 bases and J by 0 bases, and 14 bases separated the two germline ends. This CDR3 has 16 amino acids. Germline values: CDR1 SGHVS, CDR2 FQNEAQ. Here the CDR3 reads CASSPKRGVSGNTIYF. The CDR3 region has the DNA TGTGCCAGCAGCCCTAAAAGGGGAGTCTCTGGAAACACCATATATTTT.

The rearrangement joins TRBV20-1 to TRBJ2-7, with D possibly being TRBD1 or TRBD2 (6 bases each). The CDR3 runs 12 residues. V gave up 7 bases and J gave up 4 bases, with 14 bases separating them. Per the germline V gene, CDR1 is DFQATT and CDR2 is SNEGSKA (reference sequence). Here the CDR3 DNA reads TGCAGTGTTGCGGGACAAAAGTACGAGCAGTACTTC. Amino acid sequence: CSVAGQKYEQYF.

This clonotype was seen a handful of times. This rearrangement joins TRBV4-1 to TRBJ1-4; a possible D gene is TRBD1 (6 bases). Deletions cut 7 bases from V and 8 bases from J, with 20 bases between. CDR3 size: 15 residues. Germline V gene sequence: CDR1 MGHRA, CDR2 YSYEKL. The CDR3 DNA reads TGCGCCAGCAAGGGGGGGGCAAGGATTGGGGAAAAACTGTTTTTT. Its protein is CASKGGARIGEKLFF.

The V and J genes are TRBV14 and TRBJ1-2; possibly TRBD1 for D (5 bases). Trimming removed 1 base from V and 4 bases from J, with 13 bases in between. CDR1 is SGHDN, CDR2 FVKESK, per germline. The CDR3 runs to 15 residues. The CDR3 sequence: CASSQGTHSGYGYTF. DNA of the CDR3: TGTGCCAGCAGCCAAGGGACACACAGCGGCTATGGCTACACCTTC.

This chain links TRBV7-6 with TRBJ1-1; no definite D call. V lost 2 bases, J lost 2 bases, and 15 bases lay in between. The germline V gene has CDR1 SGHVS and CDR2 FNYEAQ. The CDR3 is 16 residues long. CDR3 sequence reads: CASSLTPRAGNTEAFF. The CDR3 DNA sequence: TGTGCCAGCAGCTTAACCCCCCGGGCGGGCAACACTGAAGCTTTCTTT.

This chain joins TRBV20-1 and TRBJ1-1, with a weak D call TRBD1 (6 bases). CDR3 length: 13 amino acids. CDR1 is DFQATT and CDR2 is SNEGSKA in the germline V gene (reference sequence). Deletions cut 3 bases from V and 5 bases from J, with 13 bases between. CDR3 DNA sequence: TGCAGTGCTAGCAAGGGGGTAGGGACTGAAGCTTTCTTT. Its protein is CSASKGVGTEAFF.

This clonotype has only a few counts. This sequence joins TRBV29-1 and TRBJ2-1, with TRBD2 matching 8 bases. V dropped 7 bases and J dropped 5; count of bases not matched to a gene: 10. The germline CDR1 and CDR2 sequences are SQVTM and ANQGSEA. The CDR3 has 14 residues. The CDR3 loop reads CSAGGASGHNEQFF. The CDR3 coding sequence is TGCAGCGCGGGGGGGGCTAGCGGCCACAATGAGCAGTTCTTC.

This clonotype was seen a few times. This chain uses TRBV4-3 with TRBJ2-3, with D possibly TRBD2 on 5 matching bases. Germline CDR1 is LGHNA and CDR2 is YSLEER. The CDR3 spans 16 residues. Deletions cut 2 bases from V and 1 base from J, with 13 bases between. The DNA of the CDR3 is TGCGCCAGCAGCCAAACAGTGGGAGAGGGCACAGATACGCAGTATTTT. Amino acid sequence: CASSQTVGEGTDTQYF.